This TCR beta chain was captured by sequencing in a study of T cell repertoires in cytomegalovirus infection. TCRdb recomputed calls from the reads with MiXCR, one row per CDR3 protein. The sample includes about 450,000 distinct CDR3 sequences, around 32% seen only once; the top ten take roughly an eighth. V was pared by 0 bases and J by 7 bases, with 8 bases between. The CDR3 totals 12 residues. CDR1 is DFQATT and CDR2 is SNEGSKA in the germline V gene (reference sequence). Sequencing was done on a sample of PBMCs. V usage is TRBV20-1 and J usage is TRBJ2-3; D remains unclear. The receptor was isolated from a human donor in good health (CMV status not recorded). Some clones in this sample may be carry-over from other donors' samples. The CDR3 DNA is TGCAGTGCTAGAGATCGTCTATATACGCAGTATTTT. It is translated as CSARDRLYTQYF.